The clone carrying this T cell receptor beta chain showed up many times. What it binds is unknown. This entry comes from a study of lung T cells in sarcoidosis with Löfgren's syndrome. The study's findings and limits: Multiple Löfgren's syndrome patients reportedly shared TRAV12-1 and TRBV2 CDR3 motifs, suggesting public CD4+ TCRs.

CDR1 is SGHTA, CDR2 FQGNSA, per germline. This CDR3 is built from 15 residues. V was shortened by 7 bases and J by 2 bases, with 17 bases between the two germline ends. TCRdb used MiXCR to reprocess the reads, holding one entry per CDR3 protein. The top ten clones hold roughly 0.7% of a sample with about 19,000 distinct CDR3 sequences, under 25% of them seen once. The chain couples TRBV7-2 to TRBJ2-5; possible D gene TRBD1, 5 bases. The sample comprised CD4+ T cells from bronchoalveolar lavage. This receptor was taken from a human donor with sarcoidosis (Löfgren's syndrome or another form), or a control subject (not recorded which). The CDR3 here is CASTQSGLPQETQYF. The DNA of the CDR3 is TGTGCCAGCACCCAGTCAGGGCTCCCACAAGAGACCCAGTACTTC.